The entry below describes one T cell receptor (beta chain). Its antigen is as yet unknown. This specimen comes from a study of monozygotic twins with inflammatory bowel disease. Regarding the study as a whole: Especially where disease activity was present, IBD patients had fewer clonotypes in common with others than healthy twins did.

Samples each yielded cDNA through eight separate reactions. Using the 5' RACE reads, TCRdb records one entry per CDR3 protein without DNA. The sample table sets out approximately 300,000 distinct CDR3 sequences. Germline V gives CDR1 SGHVS, CDR2 FQNEAQ. This CDR3 comprises 14 residues. Sequenced input: blood. The rearrangement uses TRBV7-8 and TRBJ2-7; TCRdb's D gene call, TRBD2, goes unchecked for lack of DNA. The receptor comes from a human donor with ulcerative colitis or Crohn's disease, or a healthy co-twin of an affected twin (not recorded which). The CDR3 here is CASSLLGLAGEQYF.